These 7 T cell receptor beta chains share one sample of origin, sequenced in a study of tissue T cells after allogeneic stem cell transplantation. Generated by immunoSEQ multiplex PCR, the TCRdb table keeps only in-frame clones and is missing some. The repertoire consists of under 50,000 clones, with roughly 89% occurring once and the leading ten covering roughly 3.8%. This material consisted of blood, taken before transplantation. The receptors derive from a woman aged 40-75 years who later had graft-versus-host disease after an allogeneic stem cell transplant.

In its sample, this clone was seen once. The chain carries TRBV28 and TRBJ1-2, with 7 bases matching TRBD1. Losses at the gene ends were 3 bases for V and 7 bases for J; bases not matched to a gene: 5. Germline V gene data show CDR1 as MDHEN and CDR2 as SYDVKM. The CDR3 length is 13 residues. The CDR3 protein is CASSFRQGRGYTF. CDR3 DNA: TGTGCCAGCAGTTTTAGACAGGGACGTGGCTACACCTTC.

The gene calls are TRBV11-2 and TRBJ1-6; TRBD1 matches 8 bases. The CDR3 runs to 14 residues. The V segment lost 1 base and the J segment 9 bases; nucleotides outside the gene matches: 2. CDR1 is SGHAT, CDR2 FQNNGV, per germline. This CDR3 is CASSLGQGRSPLHF. The CDR3 DNA sequence: TGTGCCAGCAGCTTAGGACAGGGGCGTTCACCCCTCCACTTT.

The gene calls are TRBV21-1 and TRBJ1-3; the table's D call TRBD1 went unverified against the DNA. TRBV21-1 is noted as a pseudogene. CDR3 length: 17 residues. CDR3 sequence: CASSKFRGAGVGNTIYF. The CDR3 DNA sequence: TGTGCCAGCAGCAAATTTAGGGGCGCAGGAGTTGGAAACACCATATATTTT.

The genes are TRBV5-1 and TRBJ2-2, with a weak D call TRBD2 (7 bases). CDR3 length: 16 residues. The germline V gene encodes CDR1 SGHRS and CDR2 YFSETQ. Trimming took 5 bases from V and 5 from J, leaving 19 bases between them. The chain's CDR3 is CASRLRGGPETGELFF. The CDR3 coding sequence is TGCGCCAGCAGACTTAGGGGGGGCCCGGAAACCGGGGAGCTGTTTTTT.

This clone was counted a few times. The chain links TRBV6-6 to TRBJ1-2; 7 nucleotides align to TRBD1. Looked up from germline, CDR1 is MNHNY and CDR2 is SVGAGI (reference sequence). The CDR3 runs to 13 residues. V gave up 5 bases and J gave up 4 bases; unmatched junction bases: 4. In DNA form, the CDR3 reads TGTGCCAGCAGTCCCACAGGGGCCTATGGCTACACCTTC. It yields the protein CASSPTGAYGYTF.

J is TRBJ2-7 and V is TRBV9; either TRBD1 or TRBD2 may fit D (5 bases each). The CDR3 runs to 15 residues. Germline CDR1 is SGDLS and CDR2 is YYNGEE. V was pared by 4 bases and J by 4 bases, with 18 bases between. For the CDR3, the DNA is TGTGCCAGCAGCCCAGGACTTGAGGGGAGTTACGAGCAGTACTTC. Translating gives CASSPGLEGSYEQYF.

The chain recombines TRBV7-2 with TRBJ2-2, with D perhaps TRBD1 or TRBD2 (7 bases each). In germline, CDR1 is SGHTA, CDR2 FQGNSA. Trimming shortened V by 2 bases and J by 3 bases, and 19 bases separated the two germline ends. There are 18 residues in the CDR3. CDR3 nucleotides: TGTGCCAGCAGCTTATCCCAGGGGGAGGGGCGGTACACCGGGGAGCTGTTTTTT. As protein: CASSLSQGEGRYTGELFF.